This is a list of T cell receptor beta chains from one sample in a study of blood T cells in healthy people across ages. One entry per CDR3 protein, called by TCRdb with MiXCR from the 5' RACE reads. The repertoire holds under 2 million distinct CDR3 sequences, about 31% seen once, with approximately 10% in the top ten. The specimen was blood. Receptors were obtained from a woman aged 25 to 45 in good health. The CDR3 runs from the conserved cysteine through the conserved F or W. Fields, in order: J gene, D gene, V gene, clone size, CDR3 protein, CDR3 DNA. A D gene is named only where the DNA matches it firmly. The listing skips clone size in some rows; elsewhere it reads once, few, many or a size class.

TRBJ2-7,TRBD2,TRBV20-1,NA,CSASSTSGGALGYEQYF,TGCAGTGCTAGTTCGACTAGCGGGGGGGCTCTAGGGTACGAGCAGTACTTC
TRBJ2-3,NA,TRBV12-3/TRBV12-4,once,CASSLRSVLADTQYF,TGTGCCAGCAGTTTACGGAGTGTCCTCGCAGATACGCAGTATTTT
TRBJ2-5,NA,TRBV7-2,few,CASSHRDATQYF,TGTGCCAGCAGCCACAGGGATGCGACCCAGTACTTC
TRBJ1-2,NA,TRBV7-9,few,CASSSVWRGVTDGYTF,TGTGCCAGCAGCTCAGTCTGGAGGGGGGTTACGGATGGCTACACCTTC
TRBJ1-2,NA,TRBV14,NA,CASSKTRVGGYTF,TGTGCCAGCAGCAAAACCAGGGTTGGAGGCTACACCTTC
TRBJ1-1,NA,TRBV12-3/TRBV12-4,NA,CASRTSIVFGAFF,TGTGCCAGCAGAACGTCAATCGTCTTTGGCGCTTTCTTT
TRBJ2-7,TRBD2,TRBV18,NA,CASSPTSGSSHEQYF,TGTGCCAGCTCACCGACTAGCGGGAGTTCTCACGAGCAGTACTTC
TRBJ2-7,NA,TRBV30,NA,CAWSVRTYEQYF,TGTGCCTGGAGTGTGCGGACTTACGAGCAGTACTTC
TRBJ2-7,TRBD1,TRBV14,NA,CAGDVGQAYEQYF,TGTGCCGGCGATGTTGGACAGGCCTACGAGCAGTACTTC
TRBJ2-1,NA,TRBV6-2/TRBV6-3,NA,CASRTRGALKNEQFF,TGTGCCAGCAGGACCCGGGGGGCCCTAAAGAATGAGCAGTTCTTC
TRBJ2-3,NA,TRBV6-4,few,CASSATDFSSTDTQYF,TGTGCCAGCAGTGCCACGGACTTTTCTAGCACAGATACGCAGTATTTT
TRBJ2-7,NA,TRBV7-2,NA,CASSTSGANIEQYF,TGTGCCAGCAGCACTTCCGGGGCGAACATCGAGCAGTACTTC
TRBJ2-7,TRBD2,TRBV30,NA,CAWERGGLFYEQYF,TGTGCCTGGGAGCGGGGGGGCCTCTTTTACGAGCAGTACTTC
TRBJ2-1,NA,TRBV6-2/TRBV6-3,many,CASSSLDNEQFF,TGTGCCAGCAGTTCTTTAGACAATGAGCAGTTCTTC
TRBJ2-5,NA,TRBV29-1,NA,CSVVADRQQETQYF,TGCAGCGTTGTTGCCGACAGGCAACAAGAGACCCAGTACTTC
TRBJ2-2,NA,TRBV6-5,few,CASSYQRGQYTGELFF,TGTGCCAGCAGTTATCAGCGGGGACAATACACCGGGGAGCTGTTTTTT
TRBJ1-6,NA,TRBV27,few,CASSVYDSPLHF,TGTGCCAGCAGTGTCTACGATTCACCCCTCCACTTT
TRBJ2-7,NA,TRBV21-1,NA,CASSGSTANYEQYF,TGTGCCAGCAGCGGAAGTACAGCGAACTACGAGCAGTACTTC
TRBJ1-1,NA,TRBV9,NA,CASSLGTPWTEAFF,TGTGCCAGCAGCCTAGGGACGCCGTGGACTGAAGCTTTCTTT
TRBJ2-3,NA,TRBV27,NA,CASSSDSLDTQYF,TGTGCCAGCAGTTCCGACAGTCTGGATACGCAGTATTTT
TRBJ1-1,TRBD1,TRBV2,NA,CASSEEGTASAEAFF,TGTGCCAGCAGTGAAGAAGGGACAGCGAGCGCTGAAGCTTTCTTT
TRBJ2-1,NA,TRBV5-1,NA,CASSLGGGYNKQFF,TGCGCCAGCAGCTTGGGCGGCGGGTACAATAAGCAGTTCTTC
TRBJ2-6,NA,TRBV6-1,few,CASSPKTSGANVLTF,TGTGCCAGCAGTCCAAAGACGTCTGGGGCCAACGTCCTGACTTTC
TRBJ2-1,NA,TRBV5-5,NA,CASSLARGSSYNEQFF,TGTGCCAGCAGCTTGGCCAGGGGAAGCTCCTACAATGAGCAGTTCTTC
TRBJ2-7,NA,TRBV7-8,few,CASGEVGYEQYF,TGTGCCAGCGGAGAAGTGGGTTACGAGCAGTACTTC
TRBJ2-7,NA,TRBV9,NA,CASSPRGGAQGEQYF,TGTGCCAGCAGCCCCCGAGGCGGAGCCCAGGGGGAGCAGTACTTC
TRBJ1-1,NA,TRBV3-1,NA,CASSQRQENTEAFF,TGTGCCAGCAGCCAGAGGCAGGAGAACACTGAAGCTTTCTTT
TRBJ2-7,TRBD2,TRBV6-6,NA,CASSIGASGTYF,TGTGCCAGCAGTATCGGGGCTAGCGGAACGTACTTC
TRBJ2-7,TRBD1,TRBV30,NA,CAGWDRGNYEQYF,TGTGCCGGTTGGGACAGGGGTAACTACGAGCAGTACTTC
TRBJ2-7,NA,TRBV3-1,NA,CASSHDEQYF,TGTGCCAGCAGCCATGACGAGCAGTACTTC
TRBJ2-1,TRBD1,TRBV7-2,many,CASSLLGPGQKYNEQFF,TGTGCCAGCAGCTTATTGGGTCCGGGACAGAAGTACAATGAGCAGTTCTTC
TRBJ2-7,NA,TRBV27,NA,CASSPRGGASSYEQYF,TGTGCCAGCAGTCCGAGGGGGGGGGCGAGCTCCTACGAGCAGTACTTC
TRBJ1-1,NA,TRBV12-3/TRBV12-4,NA,CASSLIGRSRSEAFF,TGTGCCAGCAGTTTAATTGGACGCAGTCGTTCTGAAGCTTTCTTT
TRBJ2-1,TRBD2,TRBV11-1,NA,CASTIRSSGGGTYNEQFF,TGTGCCAGCACCATAAGGTCTAGCGGGGGGGGAACCTACAATGAGCAGTTCTTC
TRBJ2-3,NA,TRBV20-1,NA,CSARGTYTDTQYF,TGCAGTGCAAGGGGGACCTACACAGATACGCAGTATTTT
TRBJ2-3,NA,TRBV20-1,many,CSASAVAADTQYF,TGCAGTGCTAGCGCGGTAGCGGCAGATACGCAGTATTTT
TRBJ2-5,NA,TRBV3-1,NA,CASSLHGVGETQYF,TGTGCCAGCAGCCTACACGGGGTCGGGGAGACCCAGTACTTC
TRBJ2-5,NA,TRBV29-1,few,CSVEGFAGPQETQYF,TGCAGCGTTGAGGGTTTTGCAGGACCCCAAGAGACCCAGTACTTC
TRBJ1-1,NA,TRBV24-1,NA,CAATRPGNTEAFF,TGTGCCGCGACCCGCCCCGGGAACACTGAAGCTTTCTTT
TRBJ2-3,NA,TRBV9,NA,CTSSVAGTDTQYF,TGTACCAGCAGCGTAGCAGGGACAGATACGCAGTATTTT
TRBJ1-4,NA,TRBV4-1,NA,CASSQAFGINEKLFF,TGCGCCAGCAGCCAAGCGTTCGGAATTAATGAAAAACTGTTTTTT
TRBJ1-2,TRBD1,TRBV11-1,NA,CASSGGTGDDGYTF,TGTGCCAGCAGCGGCGGGACAGGGGACGATGGCTACACCTTC
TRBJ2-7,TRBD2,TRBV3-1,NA,CASSQAGLAKSSYEQYF,TGTGCCAGCAGCCAAGCGGGACTAGCAAAGAGCTCCTACGAGCAGTACTTC
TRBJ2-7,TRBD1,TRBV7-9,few,CASSIGTATYEQYF,TGTGCCAGCAGCATCGGGACAGCAACCTACGAGCAGTACTTC
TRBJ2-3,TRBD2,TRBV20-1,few,CSARIGLDYSTDTQYF,TGCAGTGCTAGAATCGGACTAGATTACTCCACAGATACGCAGTATTTT
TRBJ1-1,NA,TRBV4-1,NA,CASSQYKKNTEAFF,TGCGCCAGCAGCCAGTACAAAAAGAACACTGAAGCTTTCTTT
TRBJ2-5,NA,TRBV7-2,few,CASSLGPGASPRETQYF,TGTGCCAGCAGCTTAGGACCCGGAGCCTCCCCAAGAGAGACCCAGTACTTC
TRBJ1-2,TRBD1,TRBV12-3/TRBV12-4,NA,CASSARYRGSGYTF,TGTGCCAGCAGTGCCCGGTACAGGGGCTCTGGCTACACCTTC
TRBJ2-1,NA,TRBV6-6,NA,CASSSATENSYNEQFF,TGTGCCAGCAGTTCCGCGACTGAAAACTCCTACAATGAGCAGTTCTTC
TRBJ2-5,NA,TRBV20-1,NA,CSARGIPGRTWYEKYF,TGCAGTGCTAGAGGGATCCCGGGGAGAACATGGTACGAGAAGTACTTC
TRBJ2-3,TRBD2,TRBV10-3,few,CAIRMTSGKGADTQYF,TGTGCCATCAGGATGACTAGCGGGAAAGGGGCAGATACGCAGTATTTT
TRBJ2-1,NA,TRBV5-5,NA,CASSKGSLPYNEQFF,TGTGCCAGCTCAAAGGGCAGTTTACCGTACAATGAGCAGTTCTTC
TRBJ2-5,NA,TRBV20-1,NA,CSATSTTQQETQYF,TGCAGTGCTACCTCTACGACACAGCAAGAGACCCAGTACTTT
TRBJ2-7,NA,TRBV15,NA,CATSREYQGGGGYEQYF,TGTGCCACCAGCAGAGAATACCAGGGGGGTGGCGGCTACGAGCAGTACTTC
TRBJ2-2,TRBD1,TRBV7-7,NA,CASSLGTGGVTGELFF,TGTGCCAGCAGCTTAGGGACAGGGGGCGTTACCGGGGAGCTGTTTTTT
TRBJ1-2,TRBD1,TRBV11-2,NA,CASSAGTGIGYTF,TGTGCCAGCAGCGCCGGGACAGGCATTGGCTACACCTTC
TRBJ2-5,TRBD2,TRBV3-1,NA,CASSLGTSGEETQYF,TGTGCCAGCAGCCTCGGGACTAGCGGTGAGGAGACCCAGTACTTC
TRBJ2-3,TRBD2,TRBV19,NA,CASSPLIAGGLDTQYF,TGTGCCAGTAGCCCGCTTATAGCGGGGGGCCTCGATACGCAGTATTTT
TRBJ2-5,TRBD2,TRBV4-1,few,CASSHPLGGTSGAGQETQYF,TGCGCCAGCAGCCACCCCCTTGGGGGGACTAGCGGAGCTGGGCAAGAGACCCAGTACTTC
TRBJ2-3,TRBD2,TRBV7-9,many,CASSDAGLAGPRRTDTQYF,TGTGCCAGCAGCGATGCAGGGCTAGCGGGGCCTAGGCGCACAGATACGCAGTATTTT